This T cell receptor beta chain was sequenced during a study of blood T cell repertoires in COVID-19. Only in-frame clones appear in the TCRdb table, and some are missing; sequencing was by immunoSEQ multiplex PCR. The data hold approximately 190,000 clones, with roughly nine tenths observed a single time. A word on this clone: One end of the junction does not line up with germline, which may come from a read error. Additional DNA sequences in this sample encode the identical CDR3.

This CDR3 has 17 amino acids. CDR1 LGHNA and CDR2 YSLEER come from the germline V gene. The sequencing sample was made of PBMCs or T cells enriched from blood (not recorded which). The sequence came from a woman aged 40 to 50 in a cohort exposed to, infected with or recovered from COVID-19 (not recorded which). The chain carries TRBV4-3 and TRBJ2-2; perhaps TRBD2 as D (5 bases). CDR3 loop: CASSQALPGLSTGELFF. CDR3 bases: TGCGCCAGTAGCCAAGCACTCCCCGGACTGAGCACCGGGGAGCTGTTTTTT.